Following are 14 T cell receptor beta chains from one sample sequenced in a study of Ad26.COV2.S vaccination and SARS-CoV-2 variants. The protocol was immunoSEQ multiplex PCR, while the TCRdb copy is restricted to in-frame clones and leaves out a portion. This sample has 85,000 to 120,000 clones, with around 80% found just once. The sample consisted of peripheral blood, taken after recovery from COVID-19. Source of these receptors: a human donor who had recovered from COVID-19.

The rearrangement uses TRBV6-5 and TRBJ2-2; 13 nucleotides line up with TRBD2. Per germline, CDR1 MNHEY and CDR2 SVGAGI. Losses at the gene ends were 6 bases for V and 6 bases for J; bases not matched to a gene: 4. This CDR3 has 15 residues. The CDR3 coding sequence is TGTGCCAGCAGCCAACTAGCGGGGGGGCCCGGGGAGCTGTTTTTT. Its translation: CASSQLAGGPGELFF.

The chain recombines TRBV6-1 with TRBJ2-4; D possibly uses TRBD1 or TRBD2 (5 bases each). The CDR3 is 16 amino acids. CDR1 and CDR2 (germline): MNHNS, SASEGT. The ends were cut back, 4 bases at V and 7 bases at J, with 20 bases in the middle. The CDR3 here is CASSVFRASGTNIQYF. The CDR3, as DNA: TGTGCCAGCAGTGTGTTCCGGGCCTCGGGGACGAACATTCAGTACTTC.

This clone occurred once. The V call is TRBV6-5, the J call TRBJ2-3, with 9 bases lining up with TRBD2. CDR1 is MNHEY and CDR2 is SVGAGI in the germline V gene. The CDR3 loop spans 14 amino acids. With 7 bases clipped from V and 2 bases from J, the junction kept 4 bases outside the gene matches. The CDR3 protein is CASTAGGNTDTQYF. The CDR3 coding sequence is TGTGCCAGCACTGCGGGGGGGAACACAGATACGCAGTATTTT.

This clone has just a few counts. The chain recombines TRBV19 with TRBJ1-1; D is possibly TRBD1 (5 bases). Deletions cut 0 bases from V and 0 bases from J, with 14 bases between. Germline V gene sequence: CDR1 LNHDA, CDR2 SQIVND (reference sequence). The CDR3 extends over 17 amino acids. CDR3 sequence (DNA): TGTGCCAGTAGTATAGATCACGCAGGGTTCGTGAACACTGAAGCTTTCTTT. Translated, it gives CASSIDHAGFVNTEAFF. The full variable domain, completed using reference TRBV19 and TRBJ1-1, is DGGITQSPKYLFRKEGQNVTLSCEQNLNHDAMYWYRQDPGQGLRLIYYSQIVNDFQKGDIAEGYSVSREKKESFPLTVTSAQKNPTAFYLCASSIDHAGFVNTEAFFGQGTRLTVV.

The rearrangement links TRBV5-1 to TRBJ2-2; D call uncertain. The CDR3 has 14 residues. V was trimmed by 1 base and J by 4 bases, leaving 8 bases between them. CDR1 and CDR2 from the germline V gene are SGHRS and YFSETQ. The CDR3 region has the DNA TGCGCCAGCAGCTTGAACCAGGCCACCGGGGAGCTGTTTTTT. This encodes CASSLNQATGELFF. Drawing the rest from reference TRBV5-1 and TRBJ2-2, the complete variable domain is KAGVTQTPRYLIKTRGQQVTLSCSPISGHRSVSWYQQTPGQGLQFLFEYFSETQRNKGNFPGRFSGRQFSNSRSEMNVSTLELGDSALYLCASSLNQATGELFFGEGSRLTVL.

The rearrangement uses TRBV9 and TRBJ2-1, with 10 positions matching TRBD2. The V gene end was trimmed by 4 bases and the J gene end by 3 bases; junction bases not matched to a gene: 7. From germline, CDR1 is SGDLS and CDR2 YYNGEE. The CDR3 runs 16 residues. CDR3 region: CASSFSAGGYYNEQFF. CDR3 in DNA: TGTGCCAGCAGCTTCTCAGCGGGGGGGTACTACAATGAGCAGTTCTTC.

The V call is TRBV4-3, the J call TRBJ2-1; D remains unclear. The germline V gene encodes CDR1 LGHNA and CDR2 YSLEER. CDR3 size: 15 residues. Trimming shortened V by 5 bases and J by 2 bases, and 13 bases separated the two germline ends. The CDR3 loop reads CASSSKGKPYNEQFF. CDR3 sequence (DNA): TGCGCCAGCAGCTCAAAGGGCAAGCCCTACAATGAGCAGTTCTTC.

The chain uses TRBV3-1 (or the pseudogene TRBV3-2) and TRBJ2-3; no clear D gene. V was shortened by 2 bases and J by 0 bases, with 9 bases between the two germline ends. This CDR3 is built from 15 residues. Germline CDR1 LGHDT, CDR2 YNNKEL (reference sequence). The CDR3 protein is CASSQFTGSTDTQYF. The CDR3 DNA reads as TGTGCCAGCAGCCAATTTACGGGTAGCACAGATACGCAGTATTTT.

This clone was recorded once. CDR3 sequence (DNA): TGTGCCAGCAGTTACGTTGGGGACAATGAGCAGTTCTTC. This sequence encodes CASSYVGDNEQFF. The chain links TRBV6-5 to TRBJ2-1, with D hard to call. The V gene's germline CDR1 is MNHEY and CDR2 SVGAGI. V was pared by 2 bases and J by 5 bases, with 7 bases between. This CDR3 comprises 13 residues.

The V gene is TRBV24-1, the J gene TRBJ2-1, with D hard to call. CDR1 and CDR2 (germline): KGHDR, SFDVKD. This CDR3 contains 15 residues. Trimming took off 4 bases at V and 3 bases at J, with 12 bases between the two ends. The chain's CDR3 is CATSDPVQRYNEQFF. CDR3 nucleotides: TGTGCCACCAGTGACCCAGTGCAACGCTACAATGAGCAGTTCTTC.

This clone showed up just once. The chain couples TRBV19 to TRBJ1-2; 8 nucleotides match TRBD1. Germline V gives CDR1 LNHDA, CDR2 SQIVND (reference sequence). Germline trimming cut 5 bases from V and 4 bases from J; bases unmatched to any gene: 6. This CDR3 region has 14 residues. CDR3 DNA: TGTGCCAGTAGTTTAGGACAGGGAATCTATGGCTACACCTTC. Translating gives CASSLGQGIYGYTF. The full variable domain, its missing parts supplied by reference TRBV19 and TRBJ1-2, is DGGITQSPKYLFRKEGQNVTLSCEQNLNHDAMYWYRQDPGQGLRLIYYSQIVNDFQKGDIAEGYSVSREKKESFPLTVTSAQKNPTAFYLCASSLGQGIYGYTFGSGTRLTVV.

The chain is built from TRBV24-1 and TRBJ2-3, with 7 bases lining up with TRBD1. The J segment lost 4 bases and the V segment lost 3 bases, leaving 9 bases of the junction unmatched. There are 16 residues in the CDR3. Per the germline V gene, CDR1 is KGHDR and CDR2 is SFDVKD. The CDR3 region has the DNA TGTGCCACCAGTGATACTAGGACAGGATCTGCAGATACGCAGTATTTT. It codes for CATSDTRTGSADTQYF.

This clone was seen once. The V and J genes are TRBV10-3 and TRBJ2-5; 10 bases map to TRBD1. The J segment lost 3 bases and the V segment lost 4 bases, leaving 8 bases of the junction unmatched. CDR3 length: 16 residues. Germline CDR1 is ENHRY and CDR2 is SYGVKD. In nucleotides, the CDR3 is TGTGCCATCAGTGGGACAGGGGGAGGGGCCAAAGAGACCCAGTACTTC. Translation: CAISGTGGGAKETQYF.

This clone was observed once. DNA for the CDR3: TGTGCCAGCAGCAATAACACAGGGAGTCCCCAAGAGACCCAGTACTTC. Translating gives CASSNNTGSPQETQYF. J is TRBJ2-5 and V is TRBV21-1; the table's D call TRBD1 went unverified against the DNA. TRBV21-1 is labeled a pseudogene. The CDR3 covers 16 residues.